This T cell receptor (beta chain) appears in the sequencing data of a study of blood T cell repertoires in COVID-19. The table came from immunoSEQ multiplex PCR; TCRdb's copy has only in-frame clones and leaves some out. Of around 300,000 clones listed, 75% to 90% are singletons. The sample holds a few counts of this clone. The CDR3 runs 11 residues. From germline, CDR1 is DFQATT and CDR2 SNEGSKA (reference sequence). The V gene lost 7 bases and the J gene lost 7 bases, with 13 bases spanning the gap. This TCR was recovered from a woman in her sixties or seventies with acute or convalescent COVID-19. The genes are TRBV20-1 and TRBJ1-1; D unclear. Sequencing was done on a sample of peripheral blood. The chain's CDR3 is CSEFGDREAFF. DNA for the CDR3: TGCAGTGAATTCGGAGACCGTGAAGCTTTCTTT.